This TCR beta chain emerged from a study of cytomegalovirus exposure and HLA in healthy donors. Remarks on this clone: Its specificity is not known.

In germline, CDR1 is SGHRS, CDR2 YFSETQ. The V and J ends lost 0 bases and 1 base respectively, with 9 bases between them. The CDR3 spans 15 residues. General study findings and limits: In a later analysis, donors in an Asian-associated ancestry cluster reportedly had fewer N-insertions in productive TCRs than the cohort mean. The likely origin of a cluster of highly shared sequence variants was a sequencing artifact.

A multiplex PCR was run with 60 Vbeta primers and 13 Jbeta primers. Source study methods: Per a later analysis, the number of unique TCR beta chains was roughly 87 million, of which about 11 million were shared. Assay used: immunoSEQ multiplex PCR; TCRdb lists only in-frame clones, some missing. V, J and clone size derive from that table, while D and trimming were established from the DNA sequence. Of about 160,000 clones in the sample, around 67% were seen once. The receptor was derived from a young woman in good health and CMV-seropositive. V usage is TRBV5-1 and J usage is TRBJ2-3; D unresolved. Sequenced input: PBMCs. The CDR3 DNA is TGCGCCAGCAGCTTGGCCCCACTTGGCACAGATACGCAGTATTTT. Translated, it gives CASSLAPLGTDTQYF.